This T cell receptor (beta chain) appears in the sequencing data of a study of OX40 agonist ivuxolimab in advanced cancers. A note on the overall study: Ivuxolimab was a fully human IgG2 agonistic monoclonal antibody targeting the costimulatory receptor OX40 (CD134). Intravenous ivuxolimab was administered to patients every 2 weeks at six dose levels: 0.01, 0.1, 0.3, 1.5, 3 and 10 mg/kg. Of the roughly 54 dose-escalation patients, hepatocellular carcinoma was present in some 19, melanoma in approximately 15, renal cell carcinoma in 9 and head and neck cancer in 9. A male proportion of around 80% and a mean age of about 60 years, ranging from 23 to 79, were recorded for the dose-escalation cohort. Patients were allowed to have had prior anti-PD-1, anti-PD-L1 or anti-CTLA-4 therapy, and less than 45% of the dose-escalation patients had previously received checkpoint inhibitors. Partial responses were achieved by three dose-escalation patients, of whom one had hepatocellular carcinoma and two had cutaneous melanoma. The point of sequencing TCRbeta in the periphery was to test whether ivuxolimab changed TCR sequence diversity and drove clonal T-cell expansion. The paper reports the monotherapy dose-escalation portion (N = 52 patients) of the phase I ivuxolimab trial.

To sequence the TCRbeta CDR3 region, genomic DNA was isolated from the sorted cells. TCRbeta CDR3 regions were sequenced using the immunoSEQ Assay. The clones in this table, taken by TCRdb from immuneACCESS, are in-frame only. Not every clone is retained; where verified, under half of the shortfall comes from an unresolved V gene, and the cause of the rest is unknown. In all, the sample holds about 93,000 clones, and roughly nine tenths of those were seen once. The ten largest clones add up to 0.33% of the sample. Comment on this clone: Its antigen is not yet known. No base qualities exist here, and no much larger clone lies one base off it.

Patients with autoimmune disease history or receiving systemic immunosuppression were excluded from the trial. Peripheral blood for TCR sequencing was drawn from every dose cohort at baseline, at cycle 4 day 1 and at cycle 7 day 1. The samples were drawn from a first-in-human, open-label, multicenter phase I dose-escalation trial of ivuxolimab. Adults with locally advanced or metastatic melanoma, renal cell carcinoma, hepatocellular carcinoma or head and neck squamous cell carcinoma were enrolled in the trial. Before TCR sequencing, CD4+ T cells and CD8+ T cells from peripheral blood were sorted into separate populations. V and J lose 4 bases and 4 bases, and a span of 8 bases separates them. The germline V gene gives CDR1 as KGHSH and CDR2 as LQKENI. The CDR3 goes from the cysteine to the phenylalanine over 12 residues. Only the CDR3 portion is preserved as DNA: 36 bases, with reading frame beginning at the first base.

The study at large found these results: After ivuxolimab, CD8+ T cells had more expanded clones than CD4+ T cells on average. Low levels of normalized T-cell clonal expansion were also seen in some patients who did not respond. At doses of 0.1 to 3.0 mg/kg, clonal expansion of both CD4+ and CD8+ blood T cells was observed from baseline to week 6. The antigen specificity of the peripheral T cells that underwent clonal expansion was not determined. In partial responders in the 0.1-3.0 mg/kg groups, normalized peripheral clonal expansion was found to be among the lowest, especially among CD8+ T cells.

Here the sequenced sample was CD4+ or CD8+ T cells sorted from blood, taken in a trial of the OX40 agonist ivuxolimab. The clonotype comes from an adult with an advanced solid tumor such as melanoma, head and neck, liver or kidney cancer. Recombination linked TRBV18 to TRBJ2-7; the D segment cannot be called with confidence. The nucleotides read TGTGCCAGCTCACTAGGGCAGTACGAGCAGTACTTC. Its protein is CASSLGQYEQYF.